This paragraph reports one TCR beta chain. Which antigen it targets is not known. No base qualities exist here, and no much larger clone lies one base off it. Whole blood was collected in K2EDTA tubes by collaborating institutions according to the institutions' own protocols. For TCRbeta analysis, collaborators shipped samples in one of three forms: frozen whole blood, isolated PBMCs, or DNA extracted from either of those sample types. TCRbeta CDR3 regions were amplified from genomic DNA by means of the immunoSEQ Assay, a bias-controlled multiplex PCR. As for how the authors treated the data: The number of nucleated cells in each sample was estimated from the amplification of reference gene primers within the assay. Sequence reads were collapsed and filtered to measure the absolute abundance of every unique TCRbeta CDR3 rearrangement. For each sample, productive Simpson clonality was calculated as the square root of Simpson's diversity index across productive rearrangements. What TCRdb holds here is the immuneACCESS table cut down to in-frame rearrangements. Part of the clones is not present; checked against another copy, under half of the missing clones reflect an unresolved V gene, and the others are unexplained. V, J and clone size were drawn from that table, and D and trimming were deduced from the DNA. The sample includes approximately 300,000 clones, with 90% observed a single time. The top ten clones comprise 3.5% to 4.5% of the sample.

This sample is drawn from a study of blood T cell repertoires in COVID-19 (dated by TCRdb to 2018 to 2020). General notes on the study: Collaborator samples came from the United States, Italy and Spain and covered acute and convalescent phases of COVID-19. The prospective study material was composed of cDNA or gDNA derived from T cells, B-cell-depleted T cells, or PBMCs. The samples were drawn from the first 160 participants of the ongoing ImmuneRACE study and from under 1,500 subjects provided by 6 global collaborators. The repertoires were released in a freely available public database intended as a resource for research on the immune response to SARS-CoV-2. Where HLA class I and class II types were available, the types were taken from metadata supplied by the sample provider, not from assay-based typing. The sample metadata nearly always contained a de-identified subject ID, COVID-19 status, age in years and sex. The dataset comprised deeply sampled blood TCRbeta repertoires from subjects exposed to, actively infected with, or recovered from COVID-19. The study at large found these results: Clinical and demographic metadata were provided uncurated, with the amount varying by source and participant.

V loses 0 bases, J loses 10 bases, and the germline ends lie 12 bases apart. From cysteine to phenylalanine, the CDR3 is 13 amino acids long. The retained sequence is limited to the CDR3, 39 bases, with the frame set at the first base. The germline V gene specifies SGHNT as CDR1 and YENEEA as CDR2. The specimen sequenced was peripheral blood. This clonotype was obtained from a woman aged 40 to 50 with acute or convalescent COVID-19. The V and J genes are TRBV11-3 and TRBJ1-1; the D gene is unclear. The CDR3 amino acid sequence is: CASSLDKKGAAFF. At the DNA level, the sequence is TGTGCCAGCAGCTTAGATAAAAAGGGAGCAGCTTTCTTT.